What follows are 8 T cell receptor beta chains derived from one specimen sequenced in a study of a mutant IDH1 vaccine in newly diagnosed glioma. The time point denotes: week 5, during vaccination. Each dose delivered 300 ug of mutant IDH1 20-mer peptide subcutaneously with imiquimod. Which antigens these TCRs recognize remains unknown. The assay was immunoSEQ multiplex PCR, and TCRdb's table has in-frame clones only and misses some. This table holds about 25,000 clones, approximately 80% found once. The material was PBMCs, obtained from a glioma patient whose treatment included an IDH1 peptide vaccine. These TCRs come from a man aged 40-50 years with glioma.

The CDR3 protein is CASSAGTSGRAVGELFF. The CDR3 DNA reads TGTGCCAGCAGCGCTGGGACTAGCGGGAGGGCCGTCGGGGAGCTGTTTTTT. The V and J genes are TRBV9 and TRBJ2-2; 16 bases agree with TRBD2. Germline V gives CDR1 SGDLS, CDR2 YYNGEE. The V segment lost 3 bases and the J segment 7 bases; nucleotides outside the gene matches: 6. The CDR3 is made up of 17 amino acids.

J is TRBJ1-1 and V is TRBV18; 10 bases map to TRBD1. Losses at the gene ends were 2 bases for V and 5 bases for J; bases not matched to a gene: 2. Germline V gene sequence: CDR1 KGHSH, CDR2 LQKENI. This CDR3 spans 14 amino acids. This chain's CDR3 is CASSPGTGATEAFF. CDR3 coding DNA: TGTGCCAGCTCACCAGGGACAGGGGCTACTGAAGCTTTCTTT.

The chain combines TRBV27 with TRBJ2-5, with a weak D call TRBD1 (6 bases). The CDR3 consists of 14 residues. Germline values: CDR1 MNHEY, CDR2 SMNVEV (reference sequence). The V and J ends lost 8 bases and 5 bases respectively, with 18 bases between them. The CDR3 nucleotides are TGTGCCAGCCGCCCCCGGGACATCTGGGAGACCCAGTACTTC. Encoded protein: CASRPRDIWETQYF.

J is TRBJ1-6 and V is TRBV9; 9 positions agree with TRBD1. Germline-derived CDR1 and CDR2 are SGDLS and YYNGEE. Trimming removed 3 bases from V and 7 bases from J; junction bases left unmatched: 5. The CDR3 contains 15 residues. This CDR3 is CASSGRDRANSPLHF. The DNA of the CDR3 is TGTGCCAGCAGCGGCCGGGACAGGGCAAATTCACCCCTCCACTTT.

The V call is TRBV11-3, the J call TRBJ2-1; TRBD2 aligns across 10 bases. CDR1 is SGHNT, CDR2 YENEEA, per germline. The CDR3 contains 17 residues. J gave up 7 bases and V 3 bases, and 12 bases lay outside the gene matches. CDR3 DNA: TGTGCCAGCAGCTTTGGGACAAATAGCGGGAGGAAAAATGAGCAGTTCTTC. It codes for CASSFGTNSGRKNEQFF.

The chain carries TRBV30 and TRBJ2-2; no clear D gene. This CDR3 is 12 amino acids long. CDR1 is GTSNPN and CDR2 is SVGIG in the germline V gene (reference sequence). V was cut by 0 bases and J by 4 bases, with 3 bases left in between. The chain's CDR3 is CAWSVSTGELFF. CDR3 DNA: TGTGCCTGGAGTGTTAGCACCGGGGAGCTGTTTTTT.

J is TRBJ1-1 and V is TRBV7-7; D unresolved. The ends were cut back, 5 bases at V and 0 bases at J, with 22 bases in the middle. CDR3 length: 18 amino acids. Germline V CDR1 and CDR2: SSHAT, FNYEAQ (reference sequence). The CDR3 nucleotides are TGTGCCAGCAGCCCCCTCAGATCACCAGCCAGTCTGAACACTGAAGCTTTCTTT. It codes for CASSPLRSPASLNTEAFF.

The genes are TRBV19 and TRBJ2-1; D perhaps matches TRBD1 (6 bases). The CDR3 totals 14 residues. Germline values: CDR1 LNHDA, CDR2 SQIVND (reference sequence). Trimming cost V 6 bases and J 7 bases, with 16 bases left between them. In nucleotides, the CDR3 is TGTGCCAGTAGCCTCCAGGGGAGAGGGAATGAGCAGTTCTTC. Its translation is CASSLQGRGNEQFF. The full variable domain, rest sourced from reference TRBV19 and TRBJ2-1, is DGGITQSPKYLFRKEGQNVTLSCEQNLNHDAMYWYRQDPGQGLRLIYYSQIVNDFQKGDIAEGYSVSREKKESFPLTVTSAQKNPTAFYLCASSLQGRGNEQFFGPGTRLTVL.